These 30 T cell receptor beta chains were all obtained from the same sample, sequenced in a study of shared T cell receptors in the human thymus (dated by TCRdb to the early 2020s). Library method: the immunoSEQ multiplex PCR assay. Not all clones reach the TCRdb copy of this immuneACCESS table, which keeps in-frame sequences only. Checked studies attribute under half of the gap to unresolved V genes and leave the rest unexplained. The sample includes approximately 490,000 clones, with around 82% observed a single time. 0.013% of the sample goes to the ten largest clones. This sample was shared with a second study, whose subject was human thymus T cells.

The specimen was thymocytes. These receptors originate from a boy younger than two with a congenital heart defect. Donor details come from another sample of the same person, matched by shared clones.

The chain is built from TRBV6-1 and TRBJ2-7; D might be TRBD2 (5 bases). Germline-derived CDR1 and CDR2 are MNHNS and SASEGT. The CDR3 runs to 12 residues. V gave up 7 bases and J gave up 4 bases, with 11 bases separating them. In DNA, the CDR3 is TGTGCCAGCAAGGCTAGCTGGTACGAGCAGTACTTC. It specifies CASKASWYEQYF.

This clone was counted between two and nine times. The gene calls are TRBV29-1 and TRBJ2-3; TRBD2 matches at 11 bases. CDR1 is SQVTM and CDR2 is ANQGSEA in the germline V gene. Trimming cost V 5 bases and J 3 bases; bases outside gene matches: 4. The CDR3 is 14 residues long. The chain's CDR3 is CSVILAGATDTQYF. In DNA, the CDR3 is TGCAGCGTTATACTAGCGGGAGCGACAGATACGCAGTATTTT.

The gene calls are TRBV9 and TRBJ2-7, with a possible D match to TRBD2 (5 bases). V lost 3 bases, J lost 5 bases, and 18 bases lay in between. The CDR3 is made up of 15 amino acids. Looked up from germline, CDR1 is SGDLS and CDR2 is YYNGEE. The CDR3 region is CASSAHPGIRHEQYF. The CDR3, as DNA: TGTGCCAGCAGCGCTCACCCCGGGATCCGCCACGAGCAGTACTTC.

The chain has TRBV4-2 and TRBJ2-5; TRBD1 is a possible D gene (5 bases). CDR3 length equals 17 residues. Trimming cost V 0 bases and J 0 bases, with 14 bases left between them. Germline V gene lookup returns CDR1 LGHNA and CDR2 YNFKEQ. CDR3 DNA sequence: TGTGCCAGCAGCCAAGATGGGGCAGGGCGAAACCAAGAGACCCAGTACTTC. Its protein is CASSQDGAGRNQETQYF.

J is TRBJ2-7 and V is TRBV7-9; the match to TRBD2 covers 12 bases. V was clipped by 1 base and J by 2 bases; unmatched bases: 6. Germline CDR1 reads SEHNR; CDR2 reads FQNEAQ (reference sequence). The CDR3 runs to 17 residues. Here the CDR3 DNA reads TGTGCCAGCAGCTTAGAGGCACTAGCGGGAGGCCCCTACGAGCAGTACTTC. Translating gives CASSLEALAGGPYEQYF.

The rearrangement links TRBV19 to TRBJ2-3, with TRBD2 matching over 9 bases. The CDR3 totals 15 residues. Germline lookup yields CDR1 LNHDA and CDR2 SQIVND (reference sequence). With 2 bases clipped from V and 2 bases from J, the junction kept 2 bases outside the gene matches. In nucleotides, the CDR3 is TGTGCCAGTAGTATAATAGCGGGAGCCACAGATACGCAGTATTTT. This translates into CASSIIAGATDTQYF.

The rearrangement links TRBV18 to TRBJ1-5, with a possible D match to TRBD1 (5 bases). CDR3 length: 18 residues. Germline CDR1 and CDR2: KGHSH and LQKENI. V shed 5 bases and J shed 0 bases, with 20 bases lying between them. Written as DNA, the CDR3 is TGTGCCAGCTCAGCCGGCTCGGGAGAACAGGATAGCAATCAGCCCCAGCATTTT. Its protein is CASSAGSGEQDSNQPQHF.

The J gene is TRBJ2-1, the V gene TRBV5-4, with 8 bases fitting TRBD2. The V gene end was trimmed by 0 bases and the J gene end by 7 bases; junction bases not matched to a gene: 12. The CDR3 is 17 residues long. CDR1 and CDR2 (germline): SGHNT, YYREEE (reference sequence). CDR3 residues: CASSLGTGGRFGNEQFF. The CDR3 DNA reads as TGTGCCAGCAGCTTGGGGACGGGCGGGAGGTTCGGAAATGAGCAGTTCTTC. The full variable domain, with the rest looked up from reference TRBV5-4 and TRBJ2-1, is ETGVTQSPTHLIKTRGQQVTLRCSSQSGHNTVSWYQQALGQGPQFIFQYYREEENGRGNFPPRFSGLQFPNYSSELNVNALELDDSALYLCASSLGTGGRFGNEQFFGPGTRLTVL.

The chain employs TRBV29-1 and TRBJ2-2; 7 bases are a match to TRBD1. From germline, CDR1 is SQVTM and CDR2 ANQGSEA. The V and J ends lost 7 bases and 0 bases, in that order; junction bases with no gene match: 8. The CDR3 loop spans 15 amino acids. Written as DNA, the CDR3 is TGCAGCGCCGCACAGGGGCGGACGAACACCGGGGAGCTGTTTTTT. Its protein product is CSAAQGRTNTGELFF.

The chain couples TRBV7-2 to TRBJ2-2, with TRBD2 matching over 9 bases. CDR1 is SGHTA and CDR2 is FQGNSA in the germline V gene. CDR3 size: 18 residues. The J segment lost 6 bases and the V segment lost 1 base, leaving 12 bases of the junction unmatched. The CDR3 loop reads CASSLVVSSGIYAGELFF. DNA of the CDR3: TGTGCCAGCAGCTTAGTGGTCTCTAGCGGGATATACGCCGGGGAGCTGTTTTTT.

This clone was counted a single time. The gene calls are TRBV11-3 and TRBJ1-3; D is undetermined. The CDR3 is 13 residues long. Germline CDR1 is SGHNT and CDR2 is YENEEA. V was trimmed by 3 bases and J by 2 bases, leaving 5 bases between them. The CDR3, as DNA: TGTGCCAGCAGCTTCCCGGCTGGAAACACCATATATTTT. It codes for CASSFPAGNTIYF. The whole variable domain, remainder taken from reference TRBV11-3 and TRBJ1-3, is EAGVVQSPRYKIIEKKQPVAFWCNPISGHNTLYWYLQNLGQGPELLIRYENEEAVDDSQLPKDRFSAERLKGVDSTLKIQPAELGDSAVYLCASSFPAGNTIYFGEGSWLTVV.

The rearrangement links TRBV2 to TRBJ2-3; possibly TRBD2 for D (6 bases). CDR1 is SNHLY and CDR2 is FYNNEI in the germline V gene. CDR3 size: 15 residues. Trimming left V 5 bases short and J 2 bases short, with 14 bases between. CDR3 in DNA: TGTGCCAGCAGTATCCAGCGGGTTTACACAGATACGCAGTATTTT. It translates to CASSIQRVYTDTQYF.

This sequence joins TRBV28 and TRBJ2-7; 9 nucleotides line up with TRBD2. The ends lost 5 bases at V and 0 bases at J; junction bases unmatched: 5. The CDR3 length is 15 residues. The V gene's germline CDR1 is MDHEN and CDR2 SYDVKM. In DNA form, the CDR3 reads TGTGCCAGCAGTGCTAGCGGGACCAACTCCTACGAGCAGTACTTC. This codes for CASSASGTNSYEQYF.

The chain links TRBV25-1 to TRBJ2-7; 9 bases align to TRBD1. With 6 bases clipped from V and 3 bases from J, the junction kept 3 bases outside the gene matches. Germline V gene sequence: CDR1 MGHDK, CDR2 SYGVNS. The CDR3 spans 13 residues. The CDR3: CASSPGQGYEQYF. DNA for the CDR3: TGTGCCAGCAGCCCGGGACAGGGCTACGAGCAGTACTTC.

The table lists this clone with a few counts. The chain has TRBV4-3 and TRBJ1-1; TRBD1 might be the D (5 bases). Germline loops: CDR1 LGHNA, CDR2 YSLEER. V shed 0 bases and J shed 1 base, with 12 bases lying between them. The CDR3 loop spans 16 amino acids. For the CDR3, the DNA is TGCGCCAGCAGCCAAGATCCAGGGAAATGGAACACTGAAGCTTTCTTT. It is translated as CASSQDPGKWNTEAFF.

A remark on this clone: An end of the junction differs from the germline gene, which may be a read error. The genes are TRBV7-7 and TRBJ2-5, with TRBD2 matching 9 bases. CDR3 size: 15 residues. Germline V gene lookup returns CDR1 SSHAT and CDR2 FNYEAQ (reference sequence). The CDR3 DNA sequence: TGTGCTAGCAGCTTATTAGCGGGAGAGGGAAAGACCCAGTACTTC. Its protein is CASSLLAGEGKTQYF.

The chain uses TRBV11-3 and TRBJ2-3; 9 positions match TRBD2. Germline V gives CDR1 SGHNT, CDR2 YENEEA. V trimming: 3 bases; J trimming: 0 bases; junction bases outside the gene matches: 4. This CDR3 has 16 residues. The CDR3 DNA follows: TGTGCCAGCAGCTTGCGGGAGGGCACTAGCACAGATACGCAGTATTTT. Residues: CASSLREGTSTDTQYF. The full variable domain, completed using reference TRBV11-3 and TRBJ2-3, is EAGVVQSPRYKIIEKKQPVAFWCNPISGHNTLYWYLQNLGQGPELLIRYENEEAVDDSQLPKDRFSAERLKGVDSTLKIQPAELGDSAVYLCASSLREGTSTDTQYFGPGTRLTVL.

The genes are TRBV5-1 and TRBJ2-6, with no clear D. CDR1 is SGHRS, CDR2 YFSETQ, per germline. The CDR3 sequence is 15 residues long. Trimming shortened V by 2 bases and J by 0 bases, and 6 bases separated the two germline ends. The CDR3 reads CASSFPHSGANVLTF. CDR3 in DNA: TGCGCCAGCAGCTTCCCACACTCTGGGGCCAACGTCCTGACTTTC. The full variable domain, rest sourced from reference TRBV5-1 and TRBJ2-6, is KAGVTQTPRYLIKTRGQQVTLSCSPISGHRSVSWYQQTPGQGLQFLFEYFSETQRNKGNFPGRFSGRQFSNSRSEMNVSTLELGDSALYLCASSFPHSGANVLTFGAGSRLTVL.

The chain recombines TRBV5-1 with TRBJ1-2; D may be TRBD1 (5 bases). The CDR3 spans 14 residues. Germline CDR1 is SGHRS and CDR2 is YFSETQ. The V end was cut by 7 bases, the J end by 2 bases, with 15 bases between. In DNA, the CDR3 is TGCGCCAGCCCCTGGGGGGAGATAAACTATGGCTACACCTTC. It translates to CASPWGEINYGYTF.

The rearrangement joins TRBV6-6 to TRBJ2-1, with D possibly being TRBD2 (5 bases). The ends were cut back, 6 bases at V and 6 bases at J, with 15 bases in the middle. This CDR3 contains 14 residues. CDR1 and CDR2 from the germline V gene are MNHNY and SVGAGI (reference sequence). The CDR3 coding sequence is TGTGCCAGCAGATATTCACTAGGATCCAATGAGCAGTTCTTC. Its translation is CASRYSLGSNEQFF.

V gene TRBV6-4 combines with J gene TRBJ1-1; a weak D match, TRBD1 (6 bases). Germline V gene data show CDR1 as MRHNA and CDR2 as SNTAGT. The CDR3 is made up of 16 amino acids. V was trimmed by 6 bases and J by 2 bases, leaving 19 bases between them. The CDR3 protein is CASRAGEGEDNTEAFF. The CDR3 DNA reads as TGTGCCAGCAGAGCAGGGGAGGGTGAGGATAACACTGAAGCTTTCTTT.

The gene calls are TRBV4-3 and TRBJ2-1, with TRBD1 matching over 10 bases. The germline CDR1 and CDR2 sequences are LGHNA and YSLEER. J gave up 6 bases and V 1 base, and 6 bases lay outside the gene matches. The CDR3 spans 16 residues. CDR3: CASSQGRDRGGNEQFF. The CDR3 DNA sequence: TGCGCCAGCAGCCAAGGCCGGGACAGGGGCGGCAATGAGCAGTTCTTC.

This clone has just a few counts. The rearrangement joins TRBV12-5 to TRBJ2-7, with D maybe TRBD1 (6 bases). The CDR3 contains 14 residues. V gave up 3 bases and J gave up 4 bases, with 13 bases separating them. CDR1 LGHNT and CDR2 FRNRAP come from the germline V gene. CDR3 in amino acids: CASGFVGHEYEQYF. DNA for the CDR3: TGTGCTAGTGGTTTTGTGGGACACGAATACGAGCAGTACTTC. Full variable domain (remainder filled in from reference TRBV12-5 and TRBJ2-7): DARVTQTPRHKVTEMGQEVTMRCQPILGHNTVFWYRQTMMQGLELLAYFRNRAPLDDSGMPKDRFSAEMPDATLATLKIQPSEPRDSAVYFCASGFVGHEYEQYFGPGTRLTVT.

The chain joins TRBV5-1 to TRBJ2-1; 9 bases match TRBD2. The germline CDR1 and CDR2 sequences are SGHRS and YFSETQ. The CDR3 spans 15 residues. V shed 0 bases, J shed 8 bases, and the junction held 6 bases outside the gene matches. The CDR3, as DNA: TGCGCCAGCAGCTTGGAAGCGGGAGGCCGGGATGAGCAGTTCTTC. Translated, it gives CASSLEAGGRDEQFF.

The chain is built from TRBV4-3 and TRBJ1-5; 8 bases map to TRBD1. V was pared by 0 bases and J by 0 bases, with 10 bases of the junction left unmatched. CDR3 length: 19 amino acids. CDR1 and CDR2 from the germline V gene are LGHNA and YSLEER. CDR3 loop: CASSQDRSDRGHSNQPQHF. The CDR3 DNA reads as TGCGCCAGCAGCCAAGATAGGAGTGACAGGGGACATAGCAATCAGCCCCAGCATTTT.

CDR3 coding DNA: TGTGCCAGCAGCCCCGGACAGGGGGGTAGCAATCAGCCCCAGCATTTT. Protein product: CASSPGQGGSNQPQHF. The gene calls are TRBV7-2 and TRBJ1-5; 10 bases match TRBD1. Germline assignment: CDR1 SGHTA and CDR2 FQGNSA. The CDR3 totals 16 residues. J gave up 0 bases and V 5 bases, and 4 bases lay outside the gene matches. Combining the CDR3 with reference TRBV7-2 and TRBJ1-5 gives the whole variable domain GAGVSQSPSNKVTEKGKDVELRCDPISGHTALYWYRQSLGQGLEFLIYFQGNSAPDKSGLPSDRFSAERTGGSVSTLTIQRTQQEDSAVYLCASSPGQGGSNQPQHFGDGTRLSIL.

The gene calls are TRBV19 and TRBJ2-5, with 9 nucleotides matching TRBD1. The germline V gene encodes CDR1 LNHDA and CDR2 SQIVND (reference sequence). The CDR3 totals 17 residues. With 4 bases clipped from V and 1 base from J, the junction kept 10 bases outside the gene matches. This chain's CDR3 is CASSTQPGQGIQETQYF. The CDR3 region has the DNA TGTGCCAGTAGTACTCAACCGGGACAGGGAATCCAAGAGACCCAGTACTTC.

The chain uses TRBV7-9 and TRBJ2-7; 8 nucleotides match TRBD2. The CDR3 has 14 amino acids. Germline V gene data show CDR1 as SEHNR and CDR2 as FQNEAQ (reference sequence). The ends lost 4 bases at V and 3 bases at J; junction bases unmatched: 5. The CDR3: CASSSSGRVYEQYF. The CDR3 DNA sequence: TGTGCCAGCAGCTCGAGCGGGAGAGTCTACGAGCAGTACTTC.

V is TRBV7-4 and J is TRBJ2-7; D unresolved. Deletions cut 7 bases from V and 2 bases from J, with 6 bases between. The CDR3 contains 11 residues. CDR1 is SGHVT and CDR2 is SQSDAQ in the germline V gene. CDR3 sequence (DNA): TGTGCCAGCAACAAGACCTACGAGCAGTACTTC. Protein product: CASNKTYEQYF.

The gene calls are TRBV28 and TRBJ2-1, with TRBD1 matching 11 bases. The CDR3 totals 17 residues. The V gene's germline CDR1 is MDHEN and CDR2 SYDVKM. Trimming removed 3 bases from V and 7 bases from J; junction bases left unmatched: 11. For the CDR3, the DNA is TGTGCCAGCAGTTTCAACAATAGGACAGGGGGCGGGAATGAGCAGTTCTTC. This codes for CASSFNNRTGGGNEQFF. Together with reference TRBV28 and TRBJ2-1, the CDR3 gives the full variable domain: DVKVTQSSRYLVKRTGEKVFLECVQDMDHENMFWYRQDPGLGLRLIYFSYDVKMKEKGDIPEGYSVSREKKERFSLILESASTNQTSMYLCASSFNNRTGGGNEQFFGPGTRLTVL.